This entry lists 19 T cell receptor beta chains sequenced from one sample in a study of T cells in Graves' hyperthyroidism and ophthalmopathy. Using RNA transcripts as the source, TCR beta CDR3 regions were amplified. The TCR CDR3 was amplified in a first-round RT-PCR using the HTBI primer set. Using its own MiXCR run on the multiplex PCR reads, TCRdb lists one record per CDR3 protein. The sample lists roughly 570,000 distinct CDR3 sequences, 40% to 55% occurring once. The sequenced material came from peripheral blood or thyroid tissue (not recorded which). These receptors all stem from a woman aged 18-29 years with Graves' hyperthyroidism.

This clonotype was counted many times. The rearrangement links TRBV20-1 to TRBJ1-5; 10 nucleotides line up with TRBD1. J gave up 6 bases and V 2 bases, and 10 bases lay outside the gene matches. The CDR3 length is 16 residues. Germline CDR1 is DFQATT and CDR2 is SNEGSKA (reference sequence). The CDR3 bases are TGCAGTGCTAGATCCCAGGGACAGGGGCGAGGTCAGCCCCAGCATTTT. It codes for CSARSQGQGRGQPQHF.

In its sample, this clonotype was seen many times. The gene calls are TRBV6-5 and TRBJ1-5, with unresolved D. CDR1 MNHEY and CDR2 SVGAGI come from the germline V gene. Trimming pared 7 bases from V and 0 bases from J, leaving 13 bases between. This CDR3 comprises 15 residues. The chain's CDR3 is CASTHSELSNQPQHF. The CDR3 region has the DNA TGTGCCAGCACCCACTCGGAGCTTAGCAATCAGCCCCAGCATTTT.

This clonotype has ten or more counts. The rearrangement links TRBV7-2 to TRBJ2-7, with a tentative D call TRBD1 (5 bases). Germline CDR1 and CDR2: SGHTA and FQGNSA. The CDR3 spans 16 residues. V dropped 1 base and J dropped 2 bases, with 15 bases sitting between them. The CDR3 region has the DNA TGTGCCAGCAGCTTAGGGGTGGCAGGGCCGACCTACGAGCAGTACTTC. Translating gives CASSLGVAGPTYEQYF.

This clonotype occurred many times. The chain is built from TRBV27 and TRBJ1-1, with D unresolved. V shed 7 bases and J shed 1 base, with 13 bases lying between them. The CDR3 is 14 residues long. CDR1 MNHEY and CDR2 SMNVEV come from the germline V gene (reference sequence). CDR3 nucleotides: TGTGCCAGCAACTCCCTTTCAGGGAACACTGAAGCTTTCTTT. Amino acid sequence: CASNSLSGNTEAFF.

V gene TRBV29-1 combines with J gene TRBJ1-2; 12 bases match TRBD1. Germline V gives CDR1 SQVTM, CDR2 ANQGSEA. The ends lost 4 bases at V and 6 bases at J; junction bases unmatched: 6. The CDR3 extends over 14 amino acids. Here the CDR3 reads CSVVPGQGAHGYTF. CDR3 nucleotide sequence: TGCAGCGTTGTCCCGGGACAGGGGGCGCATGGCTACACCTTC.

This clonotype occurred many times. The CDR3 coding sequence is TGTGCCAGCAGCGCACAGGGGGCGCTTGGAAAACTGTTTTTT. Translation gives CASSAQGALGKLFF. This rearrangement joins TRBV4-2 to TRBJ1-4; 9 positions agree with TRBD1. This CDR3 has 14 amino acids. V was pared by 5 bases and J by 10 bases, with 8 bases of the junction left unmatched. CDR1 and CDR2 from the germline V gene are LGHNA and YNFKEQ.

The CDR3 region has the DNA TGTGCCAGCAGCCCGGGGACAGGGTGGGAGAGTCTGTTTTTT. This gives the protein CASSPGTGWESLFF. The chain carries TRBV7-9 and TRBJ1-4; TRBD1 matches at 9 bases. The CDR3 runs to 14 residues. In germline, CDR1 is SEHNR, CDR2 FQNEAQ (reference sequence). The J segment lost 14 bases and the V segment lost 5 bases, leaving 12 bases of the junction unmatched.

The chain has TRBV6-5 and TRBJ2-5, with TRBD2 matching over 8 bases. V dropped 6 bases and J dropped 3; count of bases not matched to a gene: 6. There are 14 residues in the CDR3. Germline CDR1 and CDR2: MNHEY and SVGAGI. The CDR3 sequence: CASRYKGLEETQYF. The CDR3 nucleotides are TGTGCCAGCAGATATAAGGGACTAGAAGAGACCCAGTACTTC.

In the case of this clonotype: A clone one base away is much larger, so this may be a read error. CDR3 protein: CATSDLSPTSGREVGELLF. The DNA for the CDR3 is TGTGCCACCAGTGATTTGTCCCCCACTAGCGGGAGAGAGGTCGGGGAGCTGCTTTTT. J is TRBJ2-2 and V is TRBV24-1, with 11 bases lining up with TRBD2. Germline assignment: CDR1 KGHDR and CDR2 SFDVKD. This CDR3 is 19 amino acids long.

The CDR3, as DNA: TGCAGTGCTAGGGCGACTAGCAGGGGGGACGAGCAGTACTTC. This gives the protein CSARATSRGDEQYF. The rearrangement joins TRBV20-1 to TRBJ2-7, with D perhaps given as TRBD1 or TRBD2 (7 bases each). The length of the CDR3 is 14 residues. The germline CDR1 and CDR2 sequences are DFQATT and SNEGSKA (reference sequence). V gave up 3 bases and J gave up 5 bases, with 17 bases separating them.

The genes are TRBV24-1 and TRBJ1-5, with a weak D call TRBD1 (5 bases). V was clipped by 4 bases and J by 11 bases, with 35 bases between them. This CDR3 has 20 residues. CDR1 is KGHDR and CDR2 is SFDVKD in the germline V gene. In DNA, the CDR3 is TGTGCCACCAGTGACGCCATTGGTTCGTCTGCAGGCCCCTCGGGGGAGACCCAGCATTTT. The encoded protein is CATSDAIGSSAGPSGETQHF.

This sequence joins TRBV20-1 and TRBJ1-1; D is ambiguous. Germline CDR1 and CDR2: DFQATT and SNEGSKA (reference sequence). The CDR3 consists of 9 residues. Trimming cost V 8 bases and J 6 bases, with 7 bases left between them. In DNA, the CDR3 is TGCAGTTGCCTCGCTGAAGCTTTCTTT. Its translation: CSCLAEAFF.

CDR3 residues: CASSFGDKDTQYF. The CDR3 DNA follows: TGCGCCAGCTCCTTTGGGGACAAAGATACGCAGTATTTT. The chain joins TRBV5-1 to TRBJ2-3; possibly TRBD1 for D (6 bases). V was shortened by 7 bases and J by 5 bases, with 14 bases between the two germline ends. This CDR3 comprises 13 residues. CDR1 is SGHRS, CDR2 YFSETQ, per germline.

This clonotype has only one observation. V is TRBV29-1 and J is TRBJ2-7; 8 bases fit TRBD2. CDR1 is SQVTM and CDR2 is ANQGSEA in the germline V gene. The V and J ends lost 4 bases and 6 bases, in that order; junction bases with no gene match: 11. There are 14 residues in the CDR3. The CDR3 DNA reads as TGCAGCGTTGCCCGACTAGCGTGGGGTGGCGAGCAGTACTTC. It is translated as CSVARLAWGGEQYF.

This clonotype was detected ten times or more. The chain's CDR3 is CASSFSRGEQYF. The CDR3 nucleotides are TGTGCCAGCAGCTTCTCTAGAGGGGAGCAGTACTTC. This chain links TRBV11-3 with TRBJ2-7; perhaps TRBD2 as D (5 bases). The CDR3 consists of 12 residues. The germline V gene has CDR1 SGHNT and CDR2 YENEEA. V lost 3 bases to trimming and J lost 7 bases, with 10 bases between them.

The chain links TRBV7-8 to TRBJ2-3, with D uncertain. Germline loops: CDR1 SGHVS, CDR2 FQNEAQ. V was cut by 5 bases and J by 1 base, with 13 bases left in between. This CDR3 is 15 amino acids long. CDR3 sequence reads: CASSPNQIGTDTQYF. In DNA, the CDR3 is TGTGCCAGCAGCCCCAATCAGATAGGCACAGATACGCAGTATTTT.

This clonotype was seen more than once but under ten times. Lacking the conserved final phenylalanine or tryptophan, this CDR3 likely reflects a read error. Because the CDR3's place on the DNA is in doubt, the DNA is left out and the CDR3 is given as listed by TCRdb. CDR3 loop: CASSVSRDR. The J gene is TRBJ2-7, the V gene TRBV12-3 or TRBV12-4; the D call in the table, TRBD1, was not verified against the DNA. The CDR3 extends over 9 residues, inclusive of both ends.

This clonotype was seen a single time. The chain uses TRBV7-9 and TRBJ2-7, with 7 positions matching TRBD1. The junction had 4 bases not matched to a gene; V was cut back by 5 bases and J by 3 bases. Germline CDR1 SEHNR, CDR2 FQNEAQ (reference sequence). This CDR3 is 13 amino acids long. This CDR3 is CASSPTGHYEQYF. The DNA for the CDR3 is TGTGCCAGCAGCCCGACAGGGCACTACGAGCAGTACTTC. Drawing the rest from reference TRBV7-9 and TRBJ2-7, the complete variable domain is DTGVSQNPRHKITKRGQNVTFRCDPISEHNRLYWYRQTLGQGPEFLTYFQNEAQLEKSRLLSDRFSAERPKGSFSTLEIQRTEQGDSAMYLCASSPTGHYEQYFGPGTRLTVT.

This clonotype was seen more than once but under ten times. This chain connects TRBV12-3 or TRBV12-4 to TRBJ1-4; the D gene is possibly TRBD1 (6 bases). This CDR3 comprises 15 residues. V dropped 2 bases and J dropped 5 bases, with 12 bases sitting between them. In DNA form, the CDR3 reads TGTGCCAGCAGTTTACAGGGGACTGGGAATGAAAAACTGTTTTTT. Its translation: CASSLQGTGNEKLFF.